The clone carrying this TCR beta chain was counted many times. Its antigen is unidentified. MiXCR was run by TCRdb on the 5' RACE reads, yielding one entry per CDR3 protein. The sample has around 180,000 distinct CDR3 sequences; about 18% are singletons. The V and J ends lost 6 bases and 3 bases, in that order; junction bases with no gene match: 6. The CDR3 contains 14 residues. Germline V CDR1 and CDR2: MDHEN, SYDVKM. This entry is derived from a study of CD8 T cells in ankylosing spondylitis. General study findings and limits: In peripheral blood, disease-linked CD8+ clones occurred at relatively low frequencies.

The TCR sequence derives from a male donor aged 10-30 years with ankylosing spondylitis or in good health (not recorded which). Sequenced: blood, either unsorted or a sorted T cell fraction (not recorded which). The rearrangement uses TRBV28 and TRBJ2-7, with 9 bases lining up with TRBD1. CDR3 loop: CASSEPGQGYEQYF. CDR3 DNA: TGTGCCAGCAGCGAACCGGGACAGGGCTACGAGCAGTACTTC.